This T cell receptor (beta chain) was captured in a study of T cell changes during pregnancy in multiple sclerosis. The germline gives CDR1 LGHNA, CDR2 YSLEER. V dropped 8 bases and J dropped 3; count of bases not matched to a gene: 10. This CDR3 has 16 amino acids. Libraries were prepared by immunoSEQ multiplex PCR; TCRdb keeps only in-frame clonotypes and omits some of them. This sample carries about 79,000 clones, approximately 92% of them seen once, and the ten largest clones take less than 0.85%. This rearrangement joins TRBV4-3 to TRBJ2-1, with 10 bases lining up with TRBD2. The sample consisted of peripheral blood, taken in the second trimester of pregnancy. The TCR was taken from a female donor in good health, enrolled as a control in a pregnancy study. CDR3 protein: CASGTYGLAVYNEQFF. CDR3 sequence (DNA): TGCGCCAGCGGCACCTATGGACTAGCGGTCTACAATGAGCAGTTCTTC.